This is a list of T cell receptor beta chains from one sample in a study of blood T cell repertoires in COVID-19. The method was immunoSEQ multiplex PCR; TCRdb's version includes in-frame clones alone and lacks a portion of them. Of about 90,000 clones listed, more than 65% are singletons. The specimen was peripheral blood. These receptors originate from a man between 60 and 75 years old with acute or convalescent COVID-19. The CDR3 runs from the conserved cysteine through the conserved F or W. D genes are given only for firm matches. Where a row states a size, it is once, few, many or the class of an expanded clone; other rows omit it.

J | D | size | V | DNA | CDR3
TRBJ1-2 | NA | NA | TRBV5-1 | TGCGCCAGCAGCTTTTGGCAGGGGCAAGGCTACACCTTC | CASSFWQGQGYTF
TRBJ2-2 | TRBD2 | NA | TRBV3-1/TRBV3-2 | TGTGCCAGCAGCTCTAGGACTAGCGCCATAACCGGGGAGCTGTTTTTT | CASSSRTSAITGELFF
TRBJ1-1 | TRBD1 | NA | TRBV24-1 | TGTGCCACCAGTGATTCCGGGACAGGAACTGAAGCTTTCTTT | CATSDSGTGTEAFF
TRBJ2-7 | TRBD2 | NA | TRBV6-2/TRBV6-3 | TGTGCCAGCAGTTCCCTAAGCGGGGGGTACTCCTACGAGCAGTACTTC | CASSSLSGGYSYEQYF
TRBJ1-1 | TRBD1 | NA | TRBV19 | TGTGCCAGTAGTCGGGACAGGGACAGGGCTTTCTTT | CASSRDRDRAFF
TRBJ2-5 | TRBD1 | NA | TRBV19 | TGTGCCAGTAGTATCGAGTGGCCGGGACAGGGATTCGGGCGGGAGACCCAGTACTTC | CASSIEWPGQGFGRETQYF
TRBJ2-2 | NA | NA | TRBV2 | TGTGCCAGCAGTGAATTTGGGGGACTTAAGCCCGCGAACACCGGGGAGCTGTTTTTT | CASSEFGGLKPANTGELFF
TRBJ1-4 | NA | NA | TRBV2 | TGTGCCAGCACACGGAATGAAAAACTGTTTTTT | CASTRNEKLFF
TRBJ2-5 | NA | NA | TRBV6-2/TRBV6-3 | TGTGCCAGCAGTCCCTTGACGGGACTGGACCAAGAGACCCAGTACTTC | CASSPLTGLDQETQYF
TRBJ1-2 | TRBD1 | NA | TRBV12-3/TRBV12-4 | TGTGCCAGCAGTACCGGGACAGACTATGGCTACACCTTC | CASSTGTDYGYTF
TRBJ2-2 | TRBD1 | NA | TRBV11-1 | TGTGCCAGCAGCTTAGACAGGGGGCGCAGCACCGGGGAGCTGTTTTTT | CASSLDRGRSTGELFF
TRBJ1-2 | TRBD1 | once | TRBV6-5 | TGTGCCAGCAGTCGGGACAGCCTCTATGGCTACACCTTC | CASSRDSLYGYTF
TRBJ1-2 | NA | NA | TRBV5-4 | TGTGCCAGCAGCTTGGGACTTGGCTACACCTTC | CASSLGLGYTF
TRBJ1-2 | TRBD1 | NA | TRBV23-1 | TGCGCCAGCAGTCCCGAACAGGGGCCCTGCTATGGCTACACCTTC | CASSPEQGPCYGYTF
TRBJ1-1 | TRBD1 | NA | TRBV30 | TGTGCCTGGGACTACGGGACAGGGGTCACTGAAGCTTTCTTT | CAWDYGTGVTEAFF
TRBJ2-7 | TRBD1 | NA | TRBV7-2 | TGTGCCAGCAGCTTTGGGGACAGGGGCTACGAGCAGTACTTC | CASSFGDRGYEQYF
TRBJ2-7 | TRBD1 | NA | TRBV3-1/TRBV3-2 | TGTGCCAGCAGCCTAAGAGGTCAGGGGGCCTACGAGCAGTACTTC | CASSLRGQGAYEQYF
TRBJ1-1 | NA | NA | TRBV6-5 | TGTGCCAGCAGTAACAGGGAAAACACTGAAGCTTTCTTT | CASSNRENTEAFF
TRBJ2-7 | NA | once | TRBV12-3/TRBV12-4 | TGTGCCAGCAGTTTAGGGAGCCTCGAGCAGTACTTC | CASSLGSLEQYF
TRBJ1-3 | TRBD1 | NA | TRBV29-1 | TGCAGCGTTGAAGATCTGTGTGGACAGGGGTTGTCAGACACCATATATTTT | CSVEDLCGQGLSDTIYF
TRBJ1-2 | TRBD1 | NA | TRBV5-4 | TGTGCCAGCAGACCCGGGACAGGGACCCGACCGTGGACCTTC | CASRPGTGTRPWTF
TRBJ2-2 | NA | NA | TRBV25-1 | TGTGCCAGCAGTCGACAGGGAGGCACCGGGGAGCTGTTTTTT | CASSRQGGTGELFF
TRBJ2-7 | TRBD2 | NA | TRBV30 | TGTGCCTGGAGTCTAGCGGGGGGTTTTATCTACTTC | CAWSLAGGFIYF
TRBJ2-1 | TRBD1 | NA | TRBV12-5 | TGTGCTAGTGGTCCCCAGGACAGGGTTGGGGAGCAGTTCTTC | CASGPQDRVGEQFF
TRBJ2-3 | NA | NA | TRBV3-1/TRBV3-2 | TGTGCCAGCAGCCCACAAACAGGGGATACGCAGTATTTT | CASSPQTGDTQYF
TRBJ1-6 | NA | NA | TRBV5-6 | TGTGCCAGCAGGTATGGACTGGGTGAGACACCCCTCCACTTT | CASRYGLGETPLHF